This T cell receptor (beta chain) was recorded in a study of blood T cell repertoires in COVID-19. Study-wide context: The United States, Italy and Spain supplied acute and convalescent COVID-19 samples. Sources were T cells, B-cell-depleted T cells, or PBMCs; the material itself was cDNA or gDNA.

Participants came from about 23 US areas, aged about 18 to 95 years. Participants reported their clinical history, and cohort assignment relied on those reports. A few counts support this clone. Measured with immunoSEQ multiplex PCR; TCRdb has only the in-frame clones, and not every one. The table shows about 210,000 clones, with about 90% occurring only once. CDR1 is LNHDA, CDR2 SQIVND, per germline (reference sequence). V was clipped by 7 bases and J by 9 bases; unmatched bases: 12. This CDR3 region has 15 residues. The source is a woman between 18 and 30 years old who had recovered from COVID-19. The material sequenced was PBMCs or T cells enriched from blood (not recorded which). The chain is built from TRBV19 and TRBJ1-6; 7 positions agree with TRBD1. CDR3 region: CASIPTGLESSPLHF. The CDR3, as DNA: TGTGCCAGTATTCCGACAGGGTTGGAAAGTTCACCCCTCCACTTT.